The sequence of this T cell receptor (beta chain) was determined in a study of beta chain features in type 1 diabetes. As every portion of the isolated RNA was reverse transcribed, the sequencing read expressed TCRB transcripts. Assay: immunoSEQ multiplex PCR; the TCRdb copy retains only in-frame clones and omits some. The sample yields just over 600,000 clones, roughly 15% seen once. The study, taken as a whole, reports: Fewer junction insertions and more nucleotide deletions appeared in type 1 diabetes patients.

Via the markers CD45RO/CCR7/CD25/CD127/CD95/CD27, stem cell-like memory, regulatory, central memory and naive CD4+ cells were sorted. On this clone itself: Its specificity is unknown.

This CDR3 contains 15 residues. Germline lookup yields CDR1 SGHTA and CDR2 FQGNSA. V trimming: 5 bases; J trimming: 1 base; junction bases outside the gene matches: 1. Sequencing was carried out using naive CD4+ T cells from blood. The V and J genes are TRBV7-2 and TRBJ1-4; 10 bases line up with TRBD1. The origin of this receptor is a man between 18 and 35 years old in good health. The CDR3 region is CASSRTGGTNEKLFF. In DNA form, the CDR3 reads TGTGCCAGCAGCCGGACAGGGGGAACTAATGAAAAACTGTTTTTT.